This entry features one TCR beta chain sequence. Its antigen is not identified. Sequencing used immunoSEQ multiplex PCR; TCRdb keeps in-frame clones, though not all of them. The table includes about 93,000 clones, 85% to 90% detected once. This sample was included in a study of PD-L1 blockade in urothelial cancer. On the study more broadly: Chemotherapy regimens numbering 0 to 3 had been given to patients. Blood yielded a median of around 150,000 T cells per sample. Overall study results and limits: Larger 3-week expansion of tumor-associated blood clones was seen in durable-benefit patients.

Time point reported: pretreatment peripheral blood. Each individual provided 1 to 8 samples (taken pretreatment and on-treatment). Sequences were derived from PBMCs, sampled around atezolizumab (anti-PD-L1) treatment. The origin of this receptor is a man between 60 and 75 years old with urothelial cancer.

CDR3 nucleotides: TGTGCCAGCAGCCCCGGACAGATTGGTGGCTACACCTTC. Residues: CASSPGQIGGYTF. J is TRBJ1-2 and V is TRBV7-8, with D perhaps matching TRBD1 (6 bases). V was shortened by 5 bases and J by 7 bases, with 14 bases between the two germline ends. The germline CDR1 and CDR2 sequences are SGHVS and FQNEAQ. The CDR3 has 13 residues.